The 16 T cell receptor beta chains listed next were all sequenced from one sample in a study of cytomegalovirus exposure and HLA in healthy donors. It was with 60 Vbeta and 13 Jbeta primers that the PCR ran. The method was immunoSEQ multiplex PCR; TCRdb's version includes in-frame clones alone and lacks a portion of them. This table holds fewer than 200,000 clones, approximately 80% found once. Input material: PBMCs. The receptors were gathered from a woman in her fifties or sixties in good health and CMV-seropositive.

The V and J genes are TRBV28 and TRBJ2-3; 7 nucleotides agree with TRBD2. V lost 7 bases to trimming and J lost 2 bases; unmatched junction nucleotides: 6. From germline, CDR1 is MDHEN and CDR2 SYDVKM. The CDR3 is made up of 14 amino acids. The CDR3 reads CASTEGLYTDTQYF. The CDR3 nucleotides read TGTGCCAGCACCGAGGGACTATACACAGATACGCAGTATTTT.

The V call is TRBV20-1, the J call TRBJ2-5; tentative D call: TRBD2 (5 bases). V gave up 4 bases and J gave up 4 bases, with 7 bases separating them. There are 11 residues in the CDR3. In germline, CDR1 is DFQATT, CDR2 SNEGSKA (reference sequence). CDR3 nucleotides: TGCAGTGCTATAGGGAGAGAGACCCAGTACTTC. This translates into CSAIGRETQYF.

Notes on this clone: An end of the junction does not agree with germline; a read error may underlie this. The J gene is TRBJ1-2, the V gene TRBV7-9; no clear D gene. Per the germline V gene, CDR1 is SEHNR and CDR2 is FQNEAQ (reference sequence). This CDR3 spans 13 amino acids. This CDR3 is CSSSLSVAEGYTF. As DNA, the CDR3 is TGTTCCAGCAGCTTGTCGGTTGCGGAAGGCTACACCTTC.

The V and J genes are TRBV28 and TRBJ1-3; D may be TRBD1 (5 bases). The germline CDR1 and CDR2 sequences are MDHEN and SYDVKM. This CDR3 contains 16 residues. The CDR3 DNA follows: TGTGCGACCATAATCGGGGGGGGTAGGTCGAGAAACACCATATATTTT. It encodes CATIIGGGRSRNTIYF.

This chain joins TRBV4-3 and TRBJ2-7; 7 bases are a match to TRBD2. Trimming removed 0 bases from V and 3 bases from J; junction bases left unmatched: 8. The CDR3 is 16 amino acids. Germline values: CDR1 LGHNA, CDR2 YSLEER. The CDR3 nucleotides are TGCGCCAGCAGCCAAGATACGGCTAGCGGCGTCTACGAGCAGTACTTC. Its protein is CASSQDTASGVYEQYF.

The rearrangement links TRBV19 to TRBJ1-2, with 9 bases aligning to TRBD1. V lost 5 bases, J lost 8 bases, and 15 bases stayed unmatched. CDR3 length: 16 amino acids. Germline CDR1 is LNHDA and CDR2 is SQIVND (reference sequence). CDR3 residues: CASSALDRGNIRGYTF. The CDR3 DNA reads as TGTGCCAGTAGTGCCCTCGACAGGGGGAATATTCGGGGCTACACCTTC.

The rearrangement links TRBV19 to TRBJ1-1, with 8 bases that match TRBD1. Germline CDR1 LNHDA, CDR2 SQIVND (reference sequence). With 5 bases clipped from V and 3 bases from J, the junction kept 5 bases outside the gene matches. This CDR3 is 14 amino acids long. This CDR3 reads CASSPYRGDTEAFF. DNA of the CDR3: TGTGCCAGTAGTCCTTACAGGGGGGACACTGAAGCTTTCTTT.

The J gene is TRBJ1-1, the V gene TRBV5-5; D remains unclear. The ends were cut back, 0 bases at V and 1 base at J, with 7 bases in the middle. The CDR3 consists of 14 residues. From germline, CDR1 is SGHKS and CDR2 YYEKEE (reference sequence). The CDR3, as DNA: TGTGCCAGCAGCTTGGATCGGAGGAACACTGAAGCTTTCTTT. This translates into CASSLDRRNTEAFF.

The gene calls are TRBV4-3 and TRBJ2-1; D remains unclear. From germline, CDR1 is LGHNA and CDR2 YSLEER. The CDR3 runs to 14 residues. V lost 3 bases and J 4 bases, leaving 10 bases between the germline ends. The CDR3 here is CASSQSPLYNEQFF. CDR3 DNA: TGCGCCAGCAGCCAGTCACCTCTATACAATGAGCAGTTCTTC.

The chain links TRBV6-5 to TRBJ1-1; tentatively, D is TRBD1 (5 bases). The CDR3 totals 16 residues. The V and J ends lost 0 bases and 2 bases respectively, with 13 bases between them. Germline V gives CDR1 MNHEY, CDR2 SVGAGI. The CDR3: CASSYSVGVLNTEAFF. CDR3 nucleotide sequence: TGTGCCAGCAGTTACTCGGTAGGGGTCCTCAACACTGAAGCTTTCTTT.

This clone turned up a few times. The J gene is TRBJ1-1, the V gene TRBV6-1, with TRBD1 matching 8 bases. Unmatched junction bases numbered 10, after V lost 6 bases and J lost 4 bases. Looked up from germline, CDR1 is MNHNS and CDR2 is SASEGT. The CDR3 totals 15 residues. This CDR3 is CASRDIHRGTTEAFF. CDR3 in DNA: TGTGCCAGCAGGGACATACACAGGGGGACCACTGAAGCTTTCTTT.

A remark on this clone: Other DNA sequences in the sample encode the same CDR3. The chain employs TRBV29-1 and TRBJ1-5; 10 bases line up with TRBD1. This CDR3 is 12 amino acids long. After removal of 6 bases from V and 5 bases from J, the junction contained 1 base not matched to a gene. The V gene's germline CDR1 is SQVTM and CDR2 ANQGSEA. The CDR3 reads CSVGTGDQPQHF. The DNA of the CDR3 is TGCAGCGTAGGGACAGGGGATCAGCCCCAGCATTTT.

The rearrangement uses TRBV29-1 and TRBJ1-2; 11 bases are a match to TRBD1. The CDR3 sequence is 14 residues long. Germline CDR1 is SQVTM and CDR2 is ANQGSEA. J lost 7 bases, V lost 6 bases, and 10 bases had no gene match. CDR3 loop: CSVLPGQGDGGYTF. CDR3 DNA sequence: TGCAGCGTATTACCGGGACAGGGGGACGGTGGCTACACCTTC.

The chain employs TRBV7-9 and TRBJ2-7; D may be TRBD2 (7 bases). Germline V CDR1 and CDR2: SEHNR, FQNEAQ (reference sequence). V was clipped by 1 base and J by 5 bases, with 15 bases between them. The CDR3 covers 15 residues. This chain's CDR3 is CASSLVRGRADEQYF. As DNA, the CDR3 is TGTGCCAGCAGCTTAGTAAGGGGGAGGGCCGACGAGCAGTACTTC.

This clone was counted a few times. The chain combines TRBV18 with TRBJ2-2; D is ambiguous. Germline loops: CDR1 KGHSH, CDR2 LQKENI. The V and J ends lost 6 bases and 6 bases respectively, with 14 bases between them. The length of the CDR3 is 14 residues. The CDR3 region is CASSSSGLAGELFF. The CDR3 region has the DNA TGTGCCAGCTCTTCGTCTGGCCTGGCCGGGGAGCTGTTTTTT.

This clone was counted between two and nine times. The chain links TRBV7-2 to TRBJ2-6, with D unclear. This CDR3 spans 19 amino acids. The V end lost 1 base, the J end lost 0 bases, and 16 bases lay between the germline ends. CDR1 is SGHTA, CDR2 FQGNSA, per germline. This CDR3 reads CASSLVIAPLYSGANVLTF. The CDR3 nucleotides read TGTGCCAGCAGCTTAGTCATAGCCCCCCTTTACTCTGGGGCCAACGTCCTGACTTTC.